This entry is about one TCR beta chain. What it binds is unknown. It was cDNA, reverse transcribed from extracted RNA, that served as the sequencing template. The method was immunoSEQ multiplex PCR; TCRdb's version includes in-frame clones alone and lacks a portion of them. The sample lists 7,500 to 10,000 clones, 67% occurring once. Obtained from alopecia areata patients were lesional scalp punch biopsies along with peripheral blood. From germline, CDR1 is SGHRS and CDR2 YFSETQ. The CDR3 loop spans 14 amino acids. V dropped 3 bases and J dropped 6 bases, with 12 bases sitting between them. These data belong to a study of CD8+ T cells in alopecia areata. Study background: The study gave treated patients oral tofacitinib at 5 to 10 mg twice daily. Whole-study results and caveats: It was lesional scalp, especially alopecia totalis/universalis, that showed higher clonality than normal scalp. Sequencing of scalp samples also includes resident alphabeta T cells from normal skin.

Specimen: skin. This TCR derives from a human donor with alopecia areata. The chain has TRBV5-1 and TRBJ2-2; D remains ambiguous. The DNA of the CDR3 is TGCGCCAGCAGCTCCCACGATTACGCCGGGGAGCTGTTTTTT. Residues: CASSSHDYAGELFF. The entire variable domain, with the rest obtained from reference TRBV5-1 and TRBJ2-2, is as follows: KAGVTQTPRYLIKTRGQQVTLSCSPISGHRSVSWYQQTPGQGLQFLFEYFSETQRNKGNFPGRFSGRQFSNSRSEMNVSTLELGDSALYLCASSSHDYAGELFFGEGSRLTVL.